This T cell receptor (beta chain) was sequenced for a study of T cell repertoires in cytomegalovirus infection. Study-wide background: It was the public TCR beta signatures that indicated both CMV infection and matching HLA type.

MiXCR, run by TCRdb on the reads, gives a single entry per CDR3 protein. The sample has hundreds of thousands of distinct CDR3 sequences, about 31% seen once; the top ten hold 12%. Study results and caveats: HLA-C-restricted CMV-specific TCR beta clonotypes were dominant in the ex vivo response.

Points on this clonotype: Its target is not known.

The V segment lost 6 bases and the J segment 1 base; nucleotides outside the gene matches: 2. The CDR3 is 13 residues long. CDR1 and CDR2 (germline): MNHGY, SAAAGT. The specimen comprised cultured CD8+ T cells from PBMCs, sampled from culture after CMV antigen stimulation. This receptor was obtained from a human donor in good health (CMV status not recorded). Some clones in this sample may be carry-over from other donors' samples. The chain links TRBV6-8 to TRBJ2-7, with 8 nucleotides matching TRBD2. The CDR3 sequence: CASRGGGSYEQYF. The DNA of the CDR3 is TGTGCCAGCAGAGGCGGGGGGTCCTACGAGCAGTACTTC.